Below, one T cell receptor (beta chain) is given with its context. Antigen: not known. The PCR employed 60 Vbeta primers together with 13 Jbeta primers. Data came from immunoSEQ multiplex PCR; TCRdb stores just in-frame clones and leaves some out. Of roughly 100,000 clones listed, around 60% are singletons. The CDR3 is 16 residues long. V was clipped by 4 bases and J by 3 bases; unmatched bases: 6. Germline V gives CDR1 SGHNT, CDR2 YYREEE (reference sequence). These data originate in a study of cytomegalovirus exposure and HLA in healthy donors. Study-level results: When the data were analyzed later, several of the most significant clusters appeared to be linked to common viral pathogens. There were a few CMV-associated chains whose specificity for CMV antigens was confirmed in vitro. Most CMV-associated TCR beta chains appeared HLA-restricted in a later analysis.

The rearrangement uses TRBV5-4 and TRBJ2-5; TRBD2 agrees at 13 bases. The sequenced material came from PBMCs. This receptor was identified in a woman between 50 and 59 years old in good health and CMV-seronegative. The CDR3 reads CASSRGGTSGEETQYF. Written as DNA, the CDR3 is TGTGCCAGCAGCCGGGGGGGGACTAGCGGGGAAGAGACCCAGTACTTC.